A single sample gave rise to the 28 T cell receptor beta chains below, sequenced in a study of cytomegalovirus exposure and HLA in healthy donors. The method was immunoSEQ multiplex PCR; TCRdb's version includes in-frame clones alone and lacks a portion of them. The sample holds roughly 56,000 clones, roughly 92% seen once. The sample was PBMCs. The source is a man between 18 and 29 years old in good health and CMV-seronegative.

The chain couples TRBV6-6 to TRBJ2-7, with D perhaps TRBD2 (6 bases). The CDR3 sequence is 14 residues long. The germline V gene encodes CDR1 MNHNY and CDR2 SVGAGI (reference sequence). V lost 7 bases and J 0 bases, leaving 13 bases between the germline ends. In DNA, the CDR3 is TGTGCCAGCACCGGGACTTCCACCTCCTACGAGCAGTACTTC. This encodes CASTGTSTSYEQYF.

This clone appeared a single time. The chain links TRBV4-1 to TRBJ2-7; the D gene is possibly TRBD2 (5 bases). CDR3 length equals 14 residues. CDR1 is MGHRA, CDR2 YSYEKL, per germline. V lost 0 bases to trimming and J lost 6 bases, with 12 bases between them. The CDR3 nucleotides are TGCGCCAGCAGCCAAGAAGAGGGCTCCGCCGAGCAGTACTTC. Translating gives CASSQEEGSAEQYF.

This chain links TRBV25-1 with TRBJ2-3; 10 bases agree with TRBD2. The V gene end was trimmed by 4 bases and the J gene end by 6 bases; junction bases not matched to a gene: 4. Looked up from germline, CDR1 is MGHDK and CDR2 is SYGVNS. CDR3 length: 14 residues. CDR3 nucleotide sequence: TGTGCCAGCAGTGCTAGCGGGAGTAGGGATACGCAGTATTTT. It specifies CASSASGSRDTQYF.

The rearrangement uses TRBV19 and TRBJ2-2, with TRBD2 identical over 7 bases. CDR1 and CDR2 (germline): LNHDA, SQIVND (reference sequence). The V gene end was trimmed by 6 bases and the J gene end by 6 bases; junction bases not matched to a gene: 4. CDR3 length: 13 amino acids. CDR3 residues: CASSPLASGELFF. The DNA for the CDR3 is TGTGCCAGTAGCCCACTAGCGTCCGGGGAGCTGTTTTTT.

This chain links TRBV19 with TRBJ2-5; possible D gene TRBD2, 5 bases. Trimming removed 4 bases at V and 5 bases at J, with 14 bases between. The CDR3 spans 14 residues. Germline V gives CDR1 LNHDA, CDR2 SQIVND (reference sequence). CDR3 in amino acids: CASSRAGRRETQYF. The CDR3 DNA is TGTGCCAGTAGTAGAGCAGGACGGAGGGAGACCCAGTACTTC.

CDR3 sequence reads: CASSPGSGSYNEQFF. CDR3 DNA: TGCGCCAGCAGCCCAGGCTCCGGATCCTACAATGAGCAGTTCTTC. The chain combines TRBV4-3 with TRBJ2-1; no reliable D call. V gave up 4 bases and J gave up 1 base, with 11 bases separating them. The germline CDR1 and CDR2 sequences are LGHNA and YSLEER. CDR3 size: 15 residues.

The gene calls are TRBV6-5 and TRBJ1-1; D is possibly TRBD1 (6 bases). The CDR3 covers 14 residues. The germline CDR1 and CDR2 sequences are MNHEY and SVGAGI. V gave up 7 bases and J gave up 3 bases, with 15 bases separating them. The chain's CDR3 is CASTKQGVDTEAFF. The CDR3 region has the DNA TGTGCCAGCACCAAACAGGGTGTGGACACTGAAGCTTTCTTT.

The CDR3: CASSQRADTQYF. The CDR3 region has the DNA TGTGCCAGCAGCCAACGTGCGGATACGCAGTATTTT. V gene TRBV13 combines with J gene TRBJ2-3; D gene ambiguous. V dropped 5 bases and J dropped 6 bases, with 9 bases sitting between them. This CDR3 contains 12 residues. Per the germline V gene, CDR1 is PRHDT and CDR2 is FYEKMQ (reference sequence).

The chain joins TRBV2 to TRBJ1-2; 8 bases map to TRBD1. Germline V gene data show CDR1 as SNHLY and CDR2 as FYNNEI. CDR3 length: 15 residues. The V segment lost 3 bases and the J segment 7 bases; nucleotides outside the gene matches: 10. The CDR3: CASSDPGQASFGYTF. In nucleotides, the CDR3 is TGTGCCAGCAGTGATCCGGGACAGGCTTCTTTTGGCTACACCTTC.

In its sample, this clone was seen once. The chain links TRBV19 to TRBJ1-1, with TRBD1 matching 8 bases. V dropped 5 bases and J dropped 4; count of bases not matched to a gene: 3. The CDR3 runs 13 residues. Germline lookup yields CDR1 LNHDA and CDR2 SQIVND (reference sequence). This CDR3 reads CASSYTGGTEAFF. In DNA form, the CDR3 reads TGTGCCAGTAGTTATACAGGGGGCACTGAAGCTTTCTTT.

The CDR3 DNA sequence: TGTGCCAGCAGCCTTGGGAGGCGATACGAGCAGTACTTC. This translates into CASSLGRRYEQYF. The chain couples TRBV13 to TRBJ2-7, with D maybe TRBD2 (6 bases). The length of the CDR3 is 13 residues. Germline V gives CDR1 PRHDT, CDR2 FYEKMQ (reference sequence). The ends were cut back, 5 bases at V and 4 bases at J, with 12 bases in the middle.

V gene TRBV6-1 combines with J gene TRBJ2-3; 9 nucleotides line up with TRBD2. CDR1 and CDR2 from the germline V gene are MNHNS and SASEGT. The CDR3 totals 14 residues. The trim removed 10 bases at V and 0 bases at J, leaving 5 bases unmatched. Here the CDR3 DNA reads TGTGCCATGAGACTAGCGGAGAGCACAGATACGCAGTATTTT. Translation gives CAMRLAESTDTQYF.

The chain joins TRBV11-3 to TRBJ2-3, with D possibly TRBD2 on 5 matching bases. The CDR3 spans 14 residues. Germline V gives CDR1 SGHNT, CDR2 YENEEA. The germline V and J ends were trimmed by 5 bases and 0 bases, with 9 bases remaining between them. The CDR3 nucleotides are TGTGCCAGCAGCCCTCGGACTAGCACAGATACGCAGTATTTT. It codes for CASSPRTSTDTQYF.

This clone has only one observation. CDR3 nucleotide sequence: TGTGCCAGTCAGGGTGCAACCTACGAGCAGTACTTC. This codes for CASQGATYEQYF. The chain is built from TRBV19 and TRBJ2-5; D may be TRBD1 (5 bases). The end of the DNA fits TRBJ2-7 better, so the J call may be wrong. The CDR3 has 12 residues. Germline V gene data show CDR1 as LNHDA and CDR2 as SQIVND (reference sequence).

Comments on this clone: Other DNA sequences of this sample code for an identical CDR3. The chain recombines TRBV18 with TRBJ2-7; 10 positions match TRBD1. Germline loops: CDR1 KGHSH, CDR2 LQKENI. V was pared by 6 bases and J by 2 bases, with 4 bases of the junction left unmatched. The CDR3 is 14 amino acids. In DNA, the CDR3 is TGTGCCAGCTCGCCCGGGACAGGGGCCTACGAGCAGTACTTC. This gives the protein CASSPGTGAYEQYF.

The CDR3 region is CASSPYDRAAGANVLTF. CDR3 sequence (DNA): TGTGCCAGCAGTCCTTATGACAGGGCTGCTGGGGCCAACGTCCTGACTTTC. V is TRBV28 and J is TRBJ2-6; TRBD1 matches at 7 bases. The CDR3 has 17 amino acids. Germline trimming cut 5 bases from V and 2 bases from J; bases unmatched to any gene: 9. Germline CDR1 is MDHEN and CDR2 is SYDVKM.

The chain has TRBV7-8 and TRBJ1-2, with 7 bases fitting TRBD1. Germline CDR1 and CDR2: SGHVS and FQNEAQ. CDR3 length: 14 residues. V was clipped by 1 base and J by 5 bases; unmatched bases: 4. CDR3 residues: CASSLGGDRYGYTF. The CDR3 coding sequence is TGTGCCAGCAGCTTAGGCGGGGACAGATATGGCTACACCTTC.

The chain recombines TRBV10-3 with TRBJ2-7, with 8 positions matching TRBD2. Looked up from germline, CDR1 is ENHRY and CDR2 is SYGVKD. The junction had 4 bases not matched to a gene; V was cut back by 3 bases and J by 6 bases. The CDR3 consists of 13 residues. CDR3 region: CAISEGLAFEQYF. DNA of the CDR3: TGTGCCATCAGTGAAGGACTAGCTTTCGAGCAGTACTTC.

In DNA, the CDR3 is TGTGCCAGCAGTGAAGGCCTTGCGGGCGAGCATGGCTACACCTTC. This sequence encodes CASSEGLAGEHGYTF. The chain combines TRBV2 with TRBJ1-2; D is ambiguous. The CDR3 is 15 residues long. The V and J ends lost 1 base and 6 bases respectively, with 15 bases between them. The germline V gene encodes CDR1 SNHLY and CDR2 FYNNEI.

The V call is TRBV5-6, the J call TRBJ2-7, with D tentatively TRBD1 (5 bases). Looked up from germline, CDR1 is SGHDT and CDR2 is YYEEEE. With 0 bases removed from V and 2 bases from J, the gap between germline ends came to 6 bases. CDR3 size: 13 residues. The CDR3 here is CASSLEGAYEQYF. For the CDR3, the DNA is TGTGCCAGCAGCTTGGAAGGGGCCTACGAGCAGTACTTC.

The V call is TRBV4-1, the J call TRBJ2-7; 10 positions agree with TRBD2. The J segment lost 3 bases and the V segment lost 4 bases, leaving 9 bases of the junction unmatched. The CDR3 is 16 residues long. Germline V CDR1 and CDR2: MGHRA, YSYEKL. CDR3 bases: TGCGCCAGCAGCCGAGGTGGACTAGCGGCGGACTACGAGCAGTACTTC. This translates into CASSRGGLAADYEQYF.

The chain has TRBV15 and TRBJ1-5; D remains unclear. The CDR3 has 17 amino acids. V lost 0 bases, J lost 2 bases, and 14 bases lay in between. Per germline, CDR1 LNHNV and CDR2 YYDKDF (reference sequence). For the CDR3, the DNA is TGTGCCACCAGCAGAGATCCGGGCGGGCGGCGCAATCAGCCCCAGCATTTT. It encodes CATSRDPGGRRNQPQHF.

This clone was counted once. The V call is TRBV7-2, the J call TRBJ2-5; D is undetermined. The germline CDR1 and CDR2 sequences are SGHTA and FQGNSA. The length of the CDR3 is 11 residues. Trimming removed 4 bases from V and 5 bases from J, with 5 bases in between. DNA for the CDR3: TGTGCCAGCAGCTCAATGGAGACCCAGTACTTC. It yields the protein CASSSMETQYF.

The rearrangement uses TRBV15 and TRBJ2-7; D ambiguous. The CDR3 consists of 15 residues. V lost 0 bases and J 0 bases, leaving 9 bases between the germline ends. Looked up from germline, CDR1 is LNHNV and CDR2 is YYDKDF (reference sequence). As DNA, the CDR3 is TGTGCCACCAGCAGAGATGGTTATAGCTCCTACGAGCAGTACTTC. This translates into CATSRDGYSSYEQYF.

The chain is built from TRBV19 and TRBJ2-1, with TRBD2 matching 12 bases. In germline, CDR1 is LNHDA, CDR2 SQIVND (reference sequence). The V segment lost 2 bases and the J segment 9 bases; nucleotides outside the gene matches: 5. This CDR3 has 15 residues. The CDR3 loop is CASSILAGGYSEQFF. As DNA, the CDR3 is TGTGCCAGTAGTATACTAGCGGGAGGGTATAGTGAGCAGTTCTTC.

V is TRBV25-1 and J is TRBJ2-7, with D maybe TRBD2 (6 bases). V was clipped by 3 bases and J by 2 bases, with 17 bases between them. CDR1 is MGHDK, CDR2 SYGVNS, per germline. The CDR3 covers 16 residues. CDR3 residues: CASSDFSGGRAYEQYF. The CDR3 DNA follows: TGTGCCAGCAGTGACTTTTCCGGGGGAAGAGCCTACGAGCAGTACTTC.

The chain uses TRBV6-1 and TRBJ2-5; D call uncertain. This CDR3 is built from 11 residues. V lost 5 bases and J lost 8, with 9 bases in between. The V gene's germline CDR1 is MNHNS and CDR2 SASEGT. The CDR3 DNA reads TGTGCCAGCAGTTACGGGTCTACCCAGTACTTC. It is translated as CASSYGSTQYF.

The chain links TRBV6-5 to TRBJ1-1; unclear D gene. The CDR3 consists of 15 residues. Trimming pared 6 bases from V and 7 bases from J, leaving 21 bases between. Per germline, CDR1 MNHEY and CDR2 SVGAGI. In DNA form, the CDR3 reads TGTGCCAGCAGCAATCCCCCTCCAGTCCGTAATGAAGCTTTCTTT. This translates into CASSNPPPVRNEAFF.